This TCR beta chain was sequenced for a study of identical twins. This clonotype was picked up a small number of times. A universal primer site was created by template switching, with the cDNA bearing unique molecular identifiers. From the 5' RACE reads, TCRdb called clonotypes with MiXCR, one entry per CDR3 protein. The table shows approximately 700,000 distinct CDR3 sequences, with around 6% occurring only once. Everyone who donated was a healthy Caucasian. The CDR3 runs to 14 residues. Germline V gene data show CDR1 as SGHRS and CDR2 as YFSETQ. Between the trimmed V and J ends, which lost 5 bases and 1 base, there was a span of 12 bases.

The receptor was derived from a young man in good health. Sequences were obtained from naive T cells sorted from blood. V is TRBV5-1 and J is TRBJ2-5, with a possible D match to TRBD2 (5 bases). For the CDR3, the DNA is TGCGCCAGCAGAAGCAGAAGCGGCCAAGAGACCCAGTACTTC. This encodes CASRSRSGQETQYF.